A single sample gave rise to the 6 T cell receptor beta chains below, sequenced in a study of T cell changes during pregnancy in multiple sclerosis. Assay used: immunoSEQ multiplex PCR; TCRdb lists only in-frame clones, some missing. The sample shows tens of thousands of clones, approximately 90% of them seen only once. Material: peripheral blood, obtained before pregnancy. The receptor source for this set is a female donor with multiple sclerosis, enrolled in a pregnancy study.

This rearrangement joins TRBV7-7 to TRBJ2-1; 13 bases are shared with TRBD2. Germline V lookup: CDR1 SSHAT, CDR2 FNYEAQ (reference sequence). The CDR3 is 18 residues long. Trimming took 5 bases from V and 5 from J; bases not matched to a gene: 12. The chain's CDR3 is CASSLEPKGLAGNNEQFF. CDR3 DNA sequence: TGTGCCAGCAGCCTAGAGCCGAAGGGACTAGCGGGGAACAATGAGCAGTTCTTC.

The chain is built from TRBV6-6 and TRBJ2-7; D is ambiguous. CDR1 MNHNY and CDR2 SVGAGI come from the germline V gene (reference sequence). The V end lost 6 bases, the J end lost 0 bases, and 15 bases lay between the germline ends. There are 15 residues in the CDR3. CDR3 loop: CASSLLVDNSYEQYF. The CDR3 bases are TGTGCCAGCAGCCTGTTAGTTGACAACTCCTACGAGCAGTACTTC.

In its sample, this clone was seen a few times. The J gene is TRBJ2-7, the V gene TRBV5-1, with 13 bases aligning to TRBD2. The CDR3 is 15 residues long. CDR1 and CDR2 from the germline V gene are SGHRS and YFSETQ. J gave up 5 bases and V 4 bases, and 6 bases lay outside the gene matches. This CDR3 is CASSPTGTSGDEQYF. CDR3 in DNA: TGCGCCAGCAGCCCAACCGGGACTAGCGGGGACGAGCAGTACTTC. Together with reference TRBV5-1 and TRBJ2-7, the CDR3 gives the full variable domain: KAGVTQTPRYLIKTRGQQVTLSCSPISGHRSVSWYQQTPGQGLQFLFEYFSETQRNKGNFPGRFSGRQFSNSRSEMNVSTLELGDSALYLCASSPTGTSGDEQYFGPGTRLTVT.

This clone was observed at least ten times. The CDR3 coding sequence is TGTGCCAGCAGCCCCCGGGGGACAGGGGGCATCTACAATGAGCAGTTCTTC. It codes for CASSPRGTGGIYNEQFF. This chain connects TRBV9 to TRBJ2-1; 12 bases fit TRBD1. In germline, CDR1 is SGDLS, CDR2 YYNGEE. Unmatched junction bases numbered 8, after V lost 4 bases and J lost 3 bases. The CDR3 is made up of 17 amino acids. Full variable domain (remainder filled in from reference TRBV9 and TRBJ2-1): DSGVTQTPKHLITATGQRVTLRCSPRSGDLSVYWYQQSLDQGLQFLIQYYNGEERAKGNILERFSAQQFPDLHSELNLSSLELGDSALYFCASSPRGTGGIYNEQFFGPGTRLTVL.

The chain carries TRBV29-1 and TRBJ1-2; 11 bases are a match to TRBD1. CDR3 length: 14 residues. Germline V gene lookup returns CDR1 SQVTM and CDR2 ANQGSEA. With V trimmed by 6 bases and J by 4 bases, 7 bases remained unmatched. CDR3 sequence: CSVERDRGVYGYTF. The CDR3 DNA follows: TGCAGCGTCGAGAGGGACAGGGGGGTCTATGGCTACACCTTC.

This sequence joins TRBV7-9 and TRBJ2-1; 8 bases are a match to TRBD1. The CDR3 is 16 residues long. Germline-derived CDR1 and CDR2 are SEHNR and FQNEAQ (reference sequence). After removal of 5 bases from V and 3 bases from J, the junction contained 9 bases not matched to a gene. The CDR3 region has the DNA TGTGCCAGCAGCATTCGGACAGGGCGCCTCTACAATGAGCAGTTCTTC. Residues: CASSIRTGRLYNEQFF. Looking up the rest from reference TRBV7-9 and TRBJ2-1 gives the full variable domain: DTGVSQNPRHKITKRGQNVTFRCDPISEHNRLYWYRQTLGQGPEFLTYFQNEAQLEKSRLLSDRFSAERPKGSFSTLEIQRTEQGDSAMYLCASSIRTGRLYNEQFFGPGTRLTVL.